This paragraph reports one T cell receptor beta chain. The data derive from a study of blood T cell repertoires in COVID-19. The junction had 1 base not matched to a gene; V was cut back by 1 base and J by 2 bases. Germline loops: CDR1 SNHLY, CDR2 FYNNEI. The CDR3 totals 14 residues. Those enrolled, adults aged 18 to 89 years, came from around 25 US areas. Participant-given clinical history determined each cohort assignment. Resolution of symptoms, clearance, or two negative PCRs was present in recovered Cohort 3 donors. Authors' methods: Quantification of nucleated cells was approximated via reference gene primer amplification. TCRdb's copy holds only in-frame clones and misses some; the assay was immunoSEQ multiplex PCR. V, J and clone size reflect that table, while D and trimming were determined from the DNA. The table includes over 200,000 clones, about four fifths detected once.

This chain links TRBV2 with TRBJ2-7; TRBD1 matches at 8 bases. Sequenced input: PBMCs or T cells enriched from blood (not recorded which). The sequence came from a man aged 60-69 years who had recovered from COVID-19. The CDR3 region has the DNA TGTGCCAGCAGTGAAGACAGGGGGGCCTACGAGCAGTACTTC. Protein product: CASSEDRGAYEQYF. The whole variable domain, remainder taken from reference TRBV2 and TRBJ2-7, is EPEVTQTPSHQVTQMGQEVILRCVPISNHLYFYWYRQILGQKVEFLVSFYNNEISEKSEIFDDQFSVERPDGSNFTLKIRSTKLEDSAMYFCASSEDRGAYEQYFGPGTRLTVT.